What follows are 14 T cell receptor beta chains derived from one specimen sequenced in a study of blood T cells in healthy people across ages (dated by TCRdb to the mid-2010s). The library was prepared using 5' RACE. The listed sequencing device is Illumina HiSeq 2500. The second PCR ran for roughly 6 to 11 cycles and used a J-beta primer mix along with a sample-barcoded 5' primer. TCRdb handled the public reads itself, with Q25 trimming in fastp and clone calling in MiXCR, and kept productive beta chains. When rows share a CDR3 protein, they turn into one entry using the most common DNA and genes. This sample holds around 790,000 distinct CDR3 sequences; under 45% were observed only once. The ten largest clones capture roughly 19% of the sample. Sequences were obtained from blood. Receptors were obtained from a man aged 60 to 75 in good health.

This chain connects TRBV5-1 to TRBJ2-5, with 11 bases aligning to TRBD1. Judging by the DNA end, TRBJ2-7 fits better; the J call may be wrong. The CDR3 is 15 amino acids. CDR1 SGHRS and CDR2 YFSETQ come from the germline V gene. The CDR3 spells CASSPGGQGANEQYF. As DNA, the CDR3 is TGCGCCAGCAGCCCGGGTGGACAGGGGGCGAACGAGCAGTACTTC.

This chain joins TRBV30 and TRBJ1-6, with D possibly TRBD1 on 5 matching bases. In germline, CDR1 is GTSNPN, CDR2 SVGIG (reference sequence). The CDR3 is 13 residues long. Trimming pared 1 base from V and 6 bases from J, leaving 7 bases between. The CDR3 loop reads CAWSAGLNSPLHF. CDR3 DNA: TGTGCCTGGAGTGCGGGGCTTAATTCACCCCTCCACTTT.

The chain combines TRBV29-1 with TRBJ1-2; no firm D call. The ends were cut back, 7 bases at V and 4 bases at J, with 19 bases in the middle. In germline, CDR1 is SQVTM, CDR2 ANQGSEA. This CDR3 has 14 residues. The CDR3 DNA reads TGCAGCGCACGTCTCCAAGAGGACGGCTATGGCTACACCTTC. Amino acids: CSARLQEDGYGYTF.

The chain has TRBV29-1 and TRBJ1-1, with D possibly being TRBD1 (5 bases). This CDR3 is 13 amino acids long. Germline loops: CDR1 SQVTM, CDR2 ANQGSEA. Trimming pared 7 bases from V and 8 bases from J, leaving 20 bases between. The CDR3 loop reads CSAGRVGGREAFF. For the CDR3, the DNA is TGCAGCGCGGGCCGCGTTGGGGGGAGAGAAGCTTTCTTT.

V and J are TRBV7-2 and TRBJ1-2, with 9 bases aligning to TRBD1. This CDR3 spans 14 amino acids. Germline CDR1 SGHTA, CDR2 FQGNSA. After removal of 3 bases from V and 2 bases from J, the junction contained 1 base not matched to a gene. For the CDR3, the DNA is TGTGCCAGCAGCTTGACAGGGGGAAACTATGGCTACACCTTC. Translated: CASSLTGGNYGYTF. Using reference TRBV7-2 and TRBJ1-2 for the parts outside the CDR3, the full variable domain is GAGVSQSPSNKVTEKGKDVELRCDPISGHTALYWYRQSLGQGLEFLIYFQGNSAPDKSGLPSDRFSAERTGGSVSTLTIQRTQQEDSAVYLCASSLTGGNYGYTFGSGTRLTVV.

The chain employs TRBV28 and TRBJ2-7, with a tentative D call TRBD1 (5 bases). The germline V gene encodes CDR1 MDHEN and CDR2 SYDVKM. The V end lost 4 bases, the J end lost 8 bases, and 15 bases lay between the germline ends. The CDR3 runs to 13 residues. This CDR3 reads CASSWIGQAKQYF. The CDR3 coding sequence is TGTGCCAGCAGTTGGATCGGACAAGCCAAGCAGTACTTC.

This sequence joins TRBV6-2 or TRBV6-3 and TRBJ1-2, with D possibly TRBD1 on 6 matching bases. V was clipped by 5 bases and J by 8 bases, with 21 bases between them. CDR3 length: 15 amino acids. In germline, CDR1 is MNHEY, CDR2 SVGEGT. The DNA for the CDR3 is TGTGCCAGCAGTATCAAACAGGGAACCTCGGGAGGCTACACCTTC. This encodes CASSIKQGTSGGYTF.

This clonotype has just one count. Because the CDR3's place on the DNA is in doubt, the DNA is left out and the CDR3 is given as listed by TCRdb. This chain connects TRBV2 to TRBJ1-2; the D call of TRBD1 is as the table states it, not checked on the DNA. The CDR3 spans 15 amino acids, including both terminal residues. The germline V gene has CDR1 SNHLY and CDR2 FYNNEI. The CDR3 spells CTSSEEQGAGYGCTF.

In this sample, this clonotype turned up a few times. The rearrangement links TRBV27 to TRBJ2-3; D tentatively fits TRBD1 or TRBD2 (5 bases each). V shed 2 bases and J shed 5 bases, with 14 bases lying between them. In germline, CDR1 is MNHEY, CDR2 SMNVEV (reference sequence). The CDR3 runs to 15 residues. The CDR3 DNA reads TGTGCCAGCAGTTTAAGCGAGGGACCTCTAGATACGCAGTATTTT. Amino acid sequence: CASSLSEGPLDTQYF.

This clonotype turned up a few times. The chain is built from TRBV5-5 and TRBJ2-1; D is possibly TRBD1 or TRBD2 (6 bases each). The CDR3 extends over 15 amino acids. Germline V gene data show CDR1 as SGHKS and CDR2 as YYEKEE (reference sequence). The V end was cut by 0 bases, the J end by 4 bases, with 11 bases between. This CDR3 reads CASSLVVGGYNEQFF. Written as DNA, the CDR3 is TGTGCCAGCAGCTTGGTGGTAGGGGGGTACAATGAGCAGTTCTTC.

The gene calls are TRBV15 and TRBJ2-5, with D maybe TRBD2 (5 bases). Germline loops: CDR1 LNHNV, CDR2 YYDKDF (reference sequence). The ends were cut back, 1 base at V and 10 bases at J, with 13 bases in the middle. The CDR3 length is 13 residues. The CDR3 DNA reads as TGTGCCACCAGCAGAGGGGCTAGTCGGGGCCAGTACTTC. Translated, it gives CATSRGASRGQYF.

The rearrangement joins TRBV4-3 to TRBJ2-7; TRBD2 aligns across 12 bases. The CDR3 is made up of 17 amino acids. V lost 1 base, J lost 4 bases, and 8 bases stayed unmatched. CDR1 and CDR2 (germline): LGHNA, YSLEER. CDR3 DNA sequence: TGCGCCAGCAGCCAAGGGAGGGGTCTAGCGGGGGGGTACGAGCAGTACTTC. Translating it yields CASSQGRGLAGGYEQYF.

A few counts support this clonotype. The rearrangement uses TRBV9 and TRBJ2-7, with D perhaps matching TRBD2 (5 bases). This CDR3 contains 14 residues. With 0 bases removed from V and 4 bases from J, the gap between germline ends came to 11 bases. The V gene's germline CDR1 is SGDLS and CDR2 YYNGEE. The CDR3 loop reads CASSVGRGEYEQYF. In nucleotides, the CDR3 is TGTGCCAGCAGCGTAGGTCGGGGAGAGTACGAGCAGTACTTC.

On this clonotype itself: Germline is not matched at one junction end, which may reflect a read error. The chain links TRBV20-1 to TRBJ2-1; 8 nucleotides match TRBD2. CDR3 size: 14 residues. CDR1 and CDR2 (germline): DFQATT, SNEGSKA (reference sequence). CDR3 protein: CSARLASGYNEEFF. The CDR3 DNA reads as TGCAGTGCTAGATTGGCTAGCGGGTACAATGAGGAGTTCTTC.